This TCR beta chain was recovered during a study of blood T cell repertoires in COVID-19. The overall study: COVID-19 samples, acute and convalescent, were from the United States, Italy and Spain.

J gave up 4 bases and V 5 bases, and 13 bases lay outside the gene matches. The CDR3 totals 17 residues. Germline V gives CDR1 SGHVS, CDR2 FNYEAQ. Original data processing: Researchers report that nucleated cell counts were estimated from reference gene primer amplification. The assay was immunoSEQ multiplex PCR, and TCRdb's table has in-frame clones only and misses some. V and J calls plus clone size are reproduced from that table; the DNA served to infer D and trimming. The table records approximately 110,000 clones, about 85% of them present only once. Sequencing was done on a sample of peripheral blood. The receptor was derived from a woman older than 75 with COVID-19, enrolled during active disease. The chain has TRBV7-6 and TRBJ2-3; 9 nucleotides agree with TRBD2. As DNA, the CDR3 is TGTGCCAGCAGCCAATCGATAGCGGGAGTCGGCGCAGATACGCAGTATTTT. Amino acid sequence: CASSQSIAGVGADTQYF.